These 8 T cell receptor beta chains came from one sample sequenced in a study of CD8+ T cells in alopecia areata. Stated treatment: oral pan-JAK inhibitor, 5-10 mg twice daily. Reverse transcribed after extraction, RNA yielded cDNA as the sequencing template. TCRdb's copy holds only in-frame clones and misses some; the assay was immunoSEQ multiplex PCR. This sample has around 290,000 clones, with 58% found just once. The sample consisted of CD4+ T cells sorted from blood, taken at week 24, from a patient treated with tofacitinib. The receptors here all came from a human donor with alopecia areata.

V is TRBV5-4 and J is TRBJ2-3; 7 bases align to TRBD2. The V gene end was trimmed by 3 bases and the J gene end by 4 bases; junction bases not matched to a gene: 11. This CDR3 spans 16 amino acids. The germline CDR1 and CDR2 sequences are SGHNT and YYREEE (reference sequence). The CDR3 nucleotides read TGTGCCAGCAGCTCCGGGACTAAGAGACTCGCAGATACGCAGTATTTT. Translation gives CASSSGTKRLADTQYF.

A single count supports this clone. V usage is TRBV25-1 and J usage is TRBJ1-1; D unclear. CDR1 is MGHDK, CDR2 SYGVNS, per germline. The CDR3 extends over 14 amino acids. Deletions cut 1 base from V and 1 base from J, with 7 bases between. The CDR3 here is CASSEWRQNTEAFF. The CDR3 DNA reads as TGTGCCAGCAGTGAATGGAGGCAGAACACTGAAGCTTTCTTT.

This clone was observed a few times. CDR3 sequence (DNA): TGTGCCAGCAGTTTACCAAGGGACTATGGCTACACCTTC. This translates into CASSLPRDYGYTF. V gene TRBV27 combines with J gene TRBJ1-2; D is undetermined. The germline V gene encodes CDR1 MNHEY and CDR2 SMNVEV (reference sequence). The V end lost 2 bases, the J end lost 3 bases, and 7 bases lay between the germline ends. The CDR3 totals 13 residues.

This clone occurred a few times. Other DNA sequences in the sample encode the same CDR3. The gene calls are TRBV20-1 and TRBJ1-1; D is unclear. Trimming took 2 bases from V and 1 from J, leaving 2 bases between them. The CDR3 is 11 residues long. Germline V gene data show CDR1 as DFQATT and CDR2 as SNEGSKA (reference sequence). Here the CDR3 DNA reads TGCAGTGCTAGACGGAACACTGAAGCTTTCTTT. Amino acid sequence: CSARRNTEAFF.

Only a few counts were recorded for this clone. The chain combines TRBV29-1 with TRBJ2-3, with 11 bases aligning to TRBD2. This CDR3 region has 15 residues. Germline loops: CDR1 SQVTM, CDR2 ANQGSEA. Unmatched junction bases numbered 4, after V lost 3 bases and J lost 2 bases. The CDR3 region has the DNA TGCAGCGTTGAGACTAGCGGGGCGGTCACAGATACGCAGTATTTT. Its protein product is CSVETSGAVTDTQYF.

V usage is TRBV9 and J usage is TRBJ1-2, with D maybe TRBD1 (6 bases). Per the germline V gene, CDR1 is SGDLS and CDR2 is YYNGEE. V was trimmed by 4 bases and J by 7 bases, leaving 14 bases between them. The CDR3 covers 13 residues. CDR3 in amino acids: CASSPRGGAGYTF. DNA for the CDR3: TGTGCCAGCAGCCCGCGGGGGGGGGCTGGCTACACCTTC.

Comments on this clone: Other DNA sequences within the sample encode an identical CDR3. The rearrangement links TRBV29-1 to TRBJ2-7, with TRBD1 identical over 8 bases. Germline CDR1 and CDR2: SQVTM and ANQGSEA. CDR3 length: 13 residues. V dropped 3 bases and J dropped 2; count of bases not matched to a gene: 3. CDR3 nucleotides: TGCAGCGTTGATGGGACAGGTCCCTACGAGCAGTACTTC. Its protein product is CSVDGTGPYEQYF.

This clone appeared once. The chain joins TRBV29-1 to TRBJ1-4; D is uncertain. Trimming shortened V by 6 bases and J by 3 bases, and 11 bases separated the two germline ends. CDR3 length equals 13 residues. Germline CDR1 and CDR2: SQVTM and ANQGSEA. The CDR3 DNA sequence: TGCAGCGTCCCGCTAGGGTCTAATGAAAAACTGTTTTTT. This sequence encodes CSVPLGSNEKLFF.